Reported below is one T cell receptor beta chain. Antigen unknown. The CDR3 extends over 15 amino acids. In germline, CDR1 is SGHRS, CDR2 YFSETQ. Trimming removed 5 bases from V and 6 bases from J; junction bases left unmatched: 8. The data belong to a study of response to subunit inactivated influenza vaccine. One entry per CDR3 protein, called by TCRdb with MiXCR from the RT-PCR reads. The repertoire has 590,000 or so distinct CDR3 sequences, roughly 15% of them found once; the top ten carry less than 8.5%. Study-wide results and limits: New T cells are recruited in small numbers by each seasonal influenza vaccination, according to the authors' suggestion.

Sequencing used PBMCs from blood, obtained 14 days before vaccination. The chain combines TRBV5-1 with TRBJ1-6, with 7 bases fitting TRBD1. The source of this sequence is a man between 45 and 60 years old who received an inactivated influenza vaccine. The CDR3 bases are TGCGCCAGCAGACCGACCGGGACAGCTAATTCACCCCTCCACTTT. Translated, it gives CASRPTGTANSPLHF.